The clone carrying this TCR beta chain was seen a few times. Its specificity is unknown. Expressed TCRB transcripts were sequenced because the entire RNA isolate underwent reverse transcription. Profiling relied on immunoSEQ multiplex PCR, and the TCRdb table lists in-frame clones only, not all of them. Seen here are 93,000 or so clones, around 30% observed once, and the top ten hold 0.5% to 0.6%. The V end was cut by 5 bases, the J end by 0 bases, with 13 bases between. This CDR3 is built from 16 residues. In germline, CDR1 is MDHEN, CDR2 SYDVKM. This sample is part of a study of beta chain features in type 1 diabetes. Overall study findings and caveats: A moderate, significant TCRB CDR3 shortening appeared in type 1 diabetes across four CD4+ subsets.

The chain recombines TRBV28 with TRBJ2-2, with a weak D call TRBD2 (6 bases). The receptor's source is a woman younger than 30 with type 1 diabetes. The specimen was central memory CD4+ T cells from blood. The CDR3 region has the DNA TGTGCCAGCAGTCCCCACAGCGGGCCGAACACCGGGGAGCTGTTTTTT. It translates to CASSPHSGPNTGELFF.